One T cell receptor (beta chain) is described in this entry. Trimming shortened V by 3 bases and J by 3 bases, and 4 bases separated the two germline ends. This CDR3 is 12 amino acids long. CDR1 LNHDA and CDR2 SQIVND come from the germline V gene (reference sequence). The data were taken from a study of shared clonotypes between healthy human individuals. For sorted subsets, roughly 200 ng DNA per replicate equaled approximately 30,000 T cell genomes. Measured with immunoSEQ multiplex PCR; TCRdb has only the in-frame clones, and not every one. This table has 850,000 to 1,200,000 clones, approximately 68% appearing once.

The chain employs TRBV19 and TRBJ2-3, with D unresolved. Sequenced: memory CD4+ T cells sorted from blood. The subset is: CD45RA-negative fraction. The clonotype originates from a man younger than 30 in good health. CDR3: CASSMGTDTQYF. For the CDR3, the DNA is TGTGCCAGTAGTATGGGGACAGATACGCAGTATTTT.